This T cell receptor beta chain came from a study of blood T cell repertoires in COVID-19. Study details: Samples representing acute and convalescent COVID-19 were sourced from the United States, Italy and Spain. Sources were T cells, B-cell-depleted T cells, or PBMCs; the material itself was cDNA or gDNA.

Assay: immunoSEQ multiplex PCR; the TCRdb copy retains only in-frame clones and omits some. The sample gives under 300,000 clones, about 90% of which show up once; approximately 1.3% is in the top ten. CDR3 size: 17 residues. The germline CDR1 and CDR2 sequences are LNHNV and YYDKDF (reference sequence). V lost 0 bases to trimming and J lost 5 bases; unmatched junction nucleotides: 7. Ages ranged from about 18 to 89 years, with residence in approximately 25 US areas. Cohort assignment relied on participant-reported clinical history. The source material was PBMCs or T cells enriched from blood (not recorded which). J is TRBJ2-7 and V is TRBV15; 13 bases fit TRBD2. The clonotype was recovered from a human donor in a cohort exposed to, infected with or recovered from COVID-19 (not recorded which). The donor label of this sample is uncertain. CDR3 amino acids: CATSRDLGTSGAHEQYF. The CDR3 DNA reads as TGTGCCACCAGCAGAGATCTAGGGACTAGCGGGGCCCACGAGCAGTACTTC.